The 27 T cell receptor beta chains presented below share a single source sample, sequenced in a study of CD8+ T cells in alopecia areata. Treatment specified: oral pan-JAK inhibitor, 5-10 mg twice daily. cDNA serving as the sequencing template came from extracted, reverse transcribed RNA. Only in-frame clones appear in the TCRdb table, and some are missing; sequencing was by immunoSEQ multiplex PCR. The sample includes some 130,000 clones, 53% of them seen just once. Sequenced here: CD4+ T cells sorted from blood, sampled at week 4, from a patient treated with tofacitinib. These receptors all come from a human donor with alopecia areata.

V gene TRBV18 combines with J gene TRBJ1-2; D gene ambiguous. V gave up 6 bases and J gave up 7 bases, with 21 bases separating them. Germline CDR1 KGHSH, CDR2 LQKENI. This CDR3 spans 15 amino acids. CDR3 amino acids: CASSFTAAVESGYTF. As DNA, the CDR3 is TGTGCCAGCTCCTTCACTGCTGCGGTGGAGAGTGGCTACACCTTC.

This chain connects TRBV7-2 to TRBJ2-1; D is unclear. V lost 3 bases, J lost 0 bases, and 12 bases lay in between. This CDR3 is built from 16 residues. Germline assignment: CDR1 SGHTA and CDR2 FQGNSA. The CDR3 DNA reads TGTGCCAGCAGCTTTCGACCAAAGAGCTCCTACAATGAGCAGTTCTTC. Translating gives CASSFRPKSSYNEQFF.

This sequence joins TRBV29-1 and TRBJ2-5, with D perhaps TRBD1 or TRBD2 (5 bases each). This CDR3 region has 14 residues. The V and J ends lost 7 bases and 5 bases respectively, with 20 bases between them. Germline CDR1 and CDR2: SQVTM and ANQGSEA. In DNA form, the CDR3 reads TGCAGCGCTCAGACCGGGACCCCCCAGGAGACCCAGTACTTC. As protein: CSAQTGTPQETQYF. Using reference TRBV29-1 and TRBJ2-5 for the parts outside the CDR3, the full variable domain is SAVISQKPSRDICQRGTSLTIQCQVDSQVTMMFWYRQQPGQSLTLIATANQGSEATYESGFVIDKFPISRPNLTFSTLTVSNMSPEDSSIYLCSAQTGTPQETQYFGPGTRLLVL.

The rearrangement uses TRBV18 and TRBJ2-6, with D perhaps matching TRBD1 (5 bases). This CDR3 has 17 residues. Looked up from germline, CDR1 is KGHSH and CDR2 is LQKENI. V lost 0 bases, J lost 4 bases, and 13 bases lay in between. The CDR3 sequence is CASSPPSGHAGANVLTF. The CDR3 region has the DNA TGTGCCAGCTCACCACCATCAGGACATGCAGGGGCCAACGTCCTGACTTTC.

The DNA of the CDR3 is TGTGCCAGCAGTGAAGTGGGACTGGACTCCTACGAGCAGTACTTC. Translated: CASSEVGLDSYEQYF. The J gene is TRBJ2-7, the V gene TRBV25-1, with a weak D call TRBD2 (6 bases). The CDR3 is made up of 15 amino acids. Trimming cost V 2 bases and J 0 bases, with 11 bases left between them. The germline gives CDR1 MGHDK, CDR2 SYGVNS.

The rearrangement joins TRBV29-1 to TRBJ1-1; perhaps TRBD1 as D (5 bases). This CDR3 has 13 amino acids. The V end lost 3 bases, the J end lost 5 bases, and 13 bases lay between the germline ends. CDR1 is SQVTM and CDR2 is ANQGSEA in the germline V gene. Here the CDR3 DNA reads TGCAGCGTTGAGGGATTGAGGGGAACTGAAGCTTTCTTT. Residues: CSVEGLRGTEAFF.

The genes are TRBV5-1 and TRBJ2-1; possibly TRBD2 for D (5 bases). The CDR3 totals 15 residues. Looked up from germline, CDR1 is SGHRS and CDR2 is YFSETQ. Deletions cut 0 bases from V and 6 bases from J, with 13 bases between. As DNA, the CDR3 is TGCGCCAGCAGCTTGGTCGGGGTGTCCCTCAATGAGCAGTTCTTC. It translates to CASSLVGVSLNEQFF.

This clone appeared a single time. The V and J genes are TRBV19 and TRBJ2-5; D is undetermined. The CDR3 extends over 13 amino acids. CDR1 is LNHDA, CDR2 SQIVND, per germline (reference sequence). V was trimmed by 4 bases and J by 5 bases, leaving 11 bases between them. Here the CDR3 reads CASSTMPGETQYF. The CDR3 coding sequence is TGTGCCAGTAGTACTATGCCCGGGGAGACCCAGTACTTC.

This clone was picked up one time. J is TRBJ2-6 and V is TRBV7-3; D is unclear. CDR1 SGHTA and CDR2 FQGTGA come from the germline V gene. Between the trimmed V and J ends, which lost 4 bases and 2 bases, there was a span of 6 bases. The length of the CDR3 is 14 residues. This CDR3 is CASSSTAGANVLTF. In nucleotides, the CDR3 is TGTGCCAGCAGCTCAACTGCTGGGGCCAACGTCCTGACTTTC.

This clone was observed a few times. The chain links TRBV27 to TRBJ1-1; D gene ambiguous. CDR1 and CDR2 (germline): MNHEY, SMNVEV (reference sequence). CDR3 length equals 14 residues. V shed 5 bases and J shed 4 bases, with 14 bases lying between them. This chain's CDR3 is CASSNSWGGTEAFF. CDR3 nucleotides: TGTGCCAGCAGTAATTCGTGGGGAGGCACTGAAGCTTTCTTT.

V usage is TRBV30 and J usage is TRBJ2-3; TRBD2 agrees at 13 bases. Germline trimming cut 4 bases from V and 5 bases from J; bases unmatched to any gene: 6. The CDR3 contains 15 residues. CDR1 and CDR2 from the germline V gene are GTSNPN and SVGIG (reference sequence). The CDR3 sequence is CAWTGTSGMKDTQYF. Written as DNA, the CDR3 is TGTGCCTGGACCGGGACTAGCGGGATGAAAGATACGCAGTATTTT.

The gene calls are TRBV4-1 and TRBJ1-5; 7 bases match TRBD1. Germline lookup yields CDR1 MGHRA and CDR2 YSYEKL. With 3 bases clipped from V and 6 bases from J, the junction kept 2 bases outside the gene matches. This CDR3 is 13 amino acids long. CDR3 sequence reads: CASSQTGTQPQHF. Written as DNA, the CDR3 is TGCGCCAGCAGCCAGACAGGGACTCAGCCCCAGCATTTT.

This sequence joins TRBV29-1 and TRBJ2-3; no definite D call. Trimming removed 0 bases from V and 3 bases from J, with 4 bases in between. The V gene's germline CDR1 is SQVTM and CDR2 ANQGSEA. The CDR3 extends over 12 amino acids. The CDR3 region has the DNA TGCAGCGTTGAAGATCAAACAGATACGCAGTATTTT. Amino acid sequence: CSVEDQTDTQYF.

J is TRBJ1-2 and V is TRBV30, with D possibly matching TRBD1 (5 bases). The CDR3 totals 14 residues. Germline CDR1 is GTSNPN and CDR2 is SVGIG (reference sequence). V was cut by 8 bases and J by 2 bases, with 18 bases left in between. The CDR3 reads CARLPGWGNYGYTF. CDR3 in DNA: TGTGCCCGCCTCCCAGGATGGGGGAACTATGGCTACACCTTC.

The chain's CDR3 is CASSEPGTGREQYF. CDR3 nucleotides: TGTGCCAGCAGTGAGCCTGGGACAGGGCGGGAGCAGTACTTC. V is TRBV25-1 and J is TRBJ2-7, with TRBD1 identical over 9 bases. V trimming: 3 bases; J trimming: 7 bases; junction bases outside the gene matches: 7. From germline, CDR1 is MGHDK and CDR2 SYGVNS. The CDR3 has 14 residues.

V is TRBV6-5 and J is TRBJ1-2, with D maybe TRBD1 (5 bases). Trimming shortened V by 6 bases and J by 1 base, and 15 bases separated the two germline ends. Germline loops: CDR1 MNHEY, CDR2 SVGAGI. The CDR3 has 15 residues. The CDR3, as DNA: TGTGCCAGCAGGTCCGGGGGGACCGGTAACTATGGCTACACCTTC. As protein: CASRSGGTGNYGYTF.

This clone was counted many times. The chain carries TRBV27 and TRBJ2-4, with D uncertain. The length of the CDR3 is 17 residues. V was clipped by 2 bases and J by 3 bases, with 17 bases between them. Per the germline V gene, CDR1 is MNHEY and CDR2 is SMNVEV (reference sequence). CDR3 protein: CASSLNVWPSSKNIQYF. In DNA form, the CDR3 reads TGTGCCAGCAGTTTAAATGTCTGGCCCTCTAGCAAAAACATTCAGTACTTC.

The chain links TRBV6-5 to TRBJ2-3; D gene uncertain. Trimming removed 6 bases from V and 5 bases from J, with 9 bases in between. Looked up from germline, CDR1 is MNHEY and CDR2 is SVGAGI. The CDR3 runs 12 residues. DNA of the CDR3: TGTGCCAGCAGGACGAGTGTAGATACGCAGTATTTT. Encoded protein: CASRTSVDTQYF.

The chain uses TRBV5-1 and TRBJ2-6; no reliable D call. This CDR3 has 15 residues. The V end lost 2 bases, the J end lost 0 bases, and 6 bases lay between the germline ends. CDR1 is SGHRS, CDR2 YFSETQ, per germline. The CDR3 loop reads CASSFADSGANVLTF. For the CDR3, the DNA is TGCGCCAGCAGCTTCGCCGACTCTGGGGCCAACGTCCTGACTTTC.

CDR3 sequence: CASSRQTRRGTEAFF. In nucleotides, the CDR3 is TGTGCCAGCAGCAGACAGACACGGCGGGGCACTGAAGCTTTCTTT. The chain recombines TRBV7-2 with TRBJ1-1; possible D gene TRBD1, 5 bases. The CDR3 extends over 15 amino acids. Trimming left V 5 bases short and J 4 bases short, with 17 bases between. Germline assignment: CDR1 SGHTA and CDR2 FQGNSA.

The genes are TRBV29-1 and TRBJ1-2; D unresolved. Trimming shortened V by 7 bases and J by 2 bases, and 14 bases separated the two germline ends. The CDR3 consists of 13 residues. Germline CDR1 SQVTM, CDR2 ANQGSEA. For the CDR3, the DNA is TGCAGCGCTACCATGACACTCAACTATGGCTACACCTTC. It yields the protein CSATMTLNYGYTF. Full variable domain (rest looked up from reference TRBV29-1 and TRBJ1-2): SAVISQKPSRDICQRGTSLTIQCQVDSQVTMMFWYRQQPGQSLTLIATANQGSEATYESGFVIDKFPISRPNLTFSTLTVSNMSPEDSSIYLCSATMTLNYGYTFGSGTRLTVV.

Written as DNA, the CDR3 is TGCGCCAGCAGCCGCGGACTAAACCAAGAGACCCAGTACTTC. Its translation: CASSRGLNQETQYF. This chain connects TRBV4-1 to TRBJ2-5; D might be TRBD2 (6 bases). This CDR3 comprises 14 residues. CDR1 and CDR2 (germline): MGHRA, YSYEKL. V lost 4 bases to trimming and J lost 0 bases, with 9 bases between them.

V is TRBV5-4 and J is TRBJ2-7; 7 bases are shared with TRBD1. CDR1 and CDR2 from the germline V gene are SGHNT and YYREEE (reference sequence). The J segment lost 4 bases and the V segment lost 5 bases, leaving 9 bases of the junction unmatched. CDR3 size: 14 residues. The CDR3 region has the DNA TGTGCCAGCAGTCTGCCGACAGGGCCGTACGAGCAGTACTTC. It yields the protein CASSLPTGPYEQYF.

This clone turned up a few times. The chain links TRBV5-1 to TRBJ2-7, with D tentatively TRBD1 (5 bases). The germline V gene has CDR1 SGHRS and CDR2 YFSETQ. The CDR3 consists of 13 residues. The ends were cut back, 4 bases at V and 2 bases at J, with 10 bases in the middle. The DNA for the CDR3 is TGCGCCAGCAGCACCTCGACAGCCTACGAGCAGTACTTC. It is translated as CASSTSTAYEQYF. Full variable domain (remainder filled in from reference TRBV5-1 and TRBJ2-7): KAGVTQTPRYLIKTRGQQVTLSCSPISGHRSVSWYQQTPGQGLQFLFEYFSETQRNKGNFPGRFSGRQFSNSRSEMNVSTLELGDSALYLCASSTSTAYEQYFGPGTRLTVT.

This clone was seen a handful of times. This chain's CDR3 is CASSQSRQGTGYEQYF. The DNA of the CDR3 is TGCGCCAGCAGTCAATCTCGACAGGGTACGGGCTACGAGCAGTACTTC. This chain joins TRBV23-1 and TRBJ2-7; 7 bases fit TRBD1. TRBV23-1 is filed as an ORF, its function uncertain. This CDR3 is 16 amino acids long. V lost 0 bases and J lost 3; bases outside the gene matches: 8.

This clone is labeled medium-sized. J is TRBJ2-7 and V is TRBV5-4, with unresolved D. Trimming removed 2 bases from V and 7 bases from J, with 7 bases in between. Germline V gene lookup returns CDR1 SGHNT and CDR2 YYREEE (reference sequence). The CDR3 runs to 11 residues. This CDR3 is CASSLSEEQYF. In nucleotides, the CDR3 is TGTGCCAGCAGCTTATCCGAGGAGCAGTACTTC.

The chain combines TRBV30 with TRBJ1-2, with D tentatively TRBD1 (6 bases). Deletions cut 4 bases from V and 4 bases from J, with 19 bases between. Germline loops: CDR1 GTSNPN, CDR2 SVGIG (reference sequence). The CDR3 is made up of 15 amino acids. CDR3 in amino acids: CAWTVPGQSSYGYTF. In nucleotides, the CDR3 is TGTGCCTGGACCGTTCCCGGACAGTCGAGCTATGGCTACACCTTC.